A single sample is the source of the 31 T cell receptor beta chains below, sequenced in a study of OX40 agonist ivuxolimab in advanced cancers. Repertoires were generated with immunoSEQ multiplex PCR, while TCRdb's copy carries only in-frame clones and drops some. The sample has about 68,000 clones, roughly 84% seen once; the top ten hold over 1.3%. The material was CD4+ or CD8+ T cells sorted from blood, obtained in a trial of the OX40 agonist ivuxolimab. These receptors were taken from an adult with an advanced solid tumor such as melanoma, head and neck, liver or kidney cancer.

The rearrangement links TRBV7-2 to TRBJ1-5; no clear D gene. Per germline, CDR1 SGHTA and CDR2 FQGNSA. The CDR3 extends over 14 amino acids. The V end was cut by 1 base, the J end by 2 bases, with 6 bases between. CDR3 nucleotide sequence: TGTGCCAGCAGCTTAGTGCAGGGCAATCAGCCCCAGCATTTT. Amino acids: CASSLVQGNQPQHF.

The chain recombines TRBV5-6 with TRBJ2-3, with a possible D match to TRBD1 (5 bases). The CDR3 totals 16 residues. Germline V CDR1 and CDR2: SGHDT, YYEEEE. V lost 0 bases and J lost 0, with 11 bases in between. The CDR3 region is CASSLGLDSSTDTQYF. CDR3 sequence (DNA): TGTGCCAGCAGCTTGGGGCTCGACAGTAGCACAGATACGCAGTATTTT.

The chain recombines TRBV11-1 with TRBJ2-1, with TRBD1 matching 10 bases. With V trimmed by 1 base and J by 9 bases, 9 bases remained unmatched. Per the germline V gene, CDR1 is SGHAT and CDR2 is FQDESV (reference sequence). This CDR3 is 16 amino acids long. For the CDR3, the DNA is TGTGCCAGCAGCTTAGGATCTCGGGACAGGGGCCTTGAGCAGTTCTTC. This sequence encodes CASSLGSRDRGLEQFF.

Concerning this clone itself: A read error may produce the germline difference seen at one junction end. Here the CDR3 reads CASSLTGVNSPLHF. CDR3 DNA: TGTGCCAGCAGTCTGACAGGGGTAAATTCACCCCTCCACTTT. The V gene is TRBV5-1, the J gene TRBJ1-6, with TRBD1 matching 8 bases. CDR3 length: 14 residues. Germline V gives CDR1 SGHRS, CDR2 YFSETQ.

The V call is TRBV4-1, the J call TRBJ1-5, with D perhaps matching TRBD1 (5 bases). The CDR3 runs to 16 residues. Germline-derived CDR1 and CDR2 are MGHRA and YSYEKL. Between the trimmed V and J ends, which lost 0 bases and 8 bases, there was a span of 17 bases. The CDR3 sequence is CASSQDPGAVREPQHF. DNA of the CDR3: TGCGCCAGCAGCCAAGACCCCGGGGCAGTCCGTGAGCCCCAGCATTTT.

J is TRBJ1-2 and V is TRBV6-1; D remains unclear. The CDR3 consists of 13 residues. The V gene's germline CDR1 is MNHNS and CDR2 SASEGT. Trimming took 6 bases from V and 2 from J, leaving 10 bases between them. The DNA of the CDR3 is TGTGCCAGCAGAGAGGGTCGGAACTATGGCTACACCTTC. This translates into CASREGRNYGYTF.

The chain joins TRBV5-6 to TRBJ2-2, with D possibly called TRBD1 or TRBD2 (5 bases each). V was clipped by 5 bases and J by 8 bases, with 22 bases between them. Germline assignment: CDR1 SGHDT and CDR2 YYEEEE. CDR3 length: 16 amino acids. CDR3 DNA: TGTGCCAGCAGTTATTATGGGACCGTTTCTGCTGGGGAGCTGTTTTTT. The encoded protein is CASSYYGTVSAGELFF. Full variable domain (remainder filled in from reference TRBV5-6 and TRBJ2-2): DAGVTQSPTHLIKTRGQQVTLRCSPKSGHDTVSWYQQALGQGPQFIFQYYEEEERQRGNFPDRFSGHQFPNYSSELNVNALLLGDSALYLCASSYYGTVSAGELFFGEGSRLTVL.

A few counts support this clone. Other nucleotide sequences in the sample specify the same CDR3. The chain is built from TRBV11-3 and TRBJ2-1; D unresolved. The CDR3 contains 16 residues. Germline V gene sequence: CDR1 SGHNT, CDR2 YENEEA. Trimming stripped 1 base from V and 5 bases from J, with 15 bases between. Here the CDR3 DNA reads TGTGCCAGCAGCTTAGGTTTGGGCAAGGGAAACAATGAGCAGTTCTTC. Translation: CASSLGLGKGNNEQFF.

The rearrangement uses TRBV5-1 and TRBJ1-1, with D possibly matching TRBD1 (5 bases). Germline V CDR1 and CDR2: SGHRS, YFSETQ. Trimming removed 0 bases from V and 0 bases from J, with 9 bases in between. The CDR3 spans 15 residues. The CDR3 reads CASSLADSLNTEAFF. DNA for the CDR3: TGCGCCAGCAGCTTGGCCGACAGCTTGAACACTGAAGCTTTCTTT.

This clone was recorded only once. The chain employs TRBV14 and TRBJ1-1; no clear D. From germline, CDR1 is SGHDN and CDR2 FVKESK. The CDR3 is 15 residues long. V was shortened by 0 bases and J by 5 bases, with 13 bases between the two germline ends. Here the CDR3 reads CASSQDSRGGTEAFF. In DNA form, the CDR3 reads TGTGCCAGCAGCCAAGATAGTCGGGGTGGGACTGAAGCTTTCTTT.

The CDR3 nucleotides read TGCGCCAGCAGTGACCGGGTTCGGGAGACCCAGTACTTC. Its translation is CASSDRVRETQYF. J is TRBJ2-5 and V is TRBV10-1, with D uncertain. The length of the CDR3 is 13 residues. Trimming pared 3 bases from V and 5 bases from J, leaving 10 bases between. The germline V gene has CDR1 WNHNN and CDR2 SYGVQD (reference sequence).

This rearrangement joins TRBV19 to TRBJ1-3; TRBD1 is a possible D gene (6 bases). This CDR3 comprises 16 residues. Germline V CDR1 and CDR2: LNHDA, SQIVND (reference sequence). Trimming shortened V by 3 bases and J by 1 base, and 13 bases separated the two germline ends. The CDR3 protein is CASSIGLGASGNTIYF. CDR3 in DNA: TGTGCCAGTAGTATCGGTTTGGGGGCGTCTGGAAACACCATATATTTT.

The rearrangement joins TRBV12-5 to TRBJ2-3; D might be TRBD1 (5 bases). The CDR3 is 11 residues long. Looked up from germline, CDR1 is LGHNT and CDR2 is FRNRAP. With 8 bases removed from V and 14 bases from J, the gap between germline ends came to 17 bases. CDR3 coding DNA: TGTGCTAGTACCCAGTTCCTACAGGTGTATTTT. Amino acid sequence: CASTQFLQVYF. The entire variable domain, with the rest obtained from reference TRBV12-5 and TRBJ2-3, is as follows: DARVTQTPRHKVTEMGQEVTMRCQPILGHNTVFWYRQTMMQGLELLAYFRNRAPLDDSGMPKDRFSAEMPDATLATLKIQPSEPRDSAVYFCASTQFLQVYFGPGTRLTVL.

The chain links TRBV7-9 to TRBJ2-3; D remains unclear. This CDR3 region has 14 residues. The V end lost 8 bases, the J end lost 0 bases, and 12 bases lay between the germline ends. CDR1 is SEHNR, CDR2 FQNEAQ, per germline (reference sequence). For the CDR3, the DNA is TGTGCCAGCCGTAAGGCAGGTAGCACAGATACGCAGTATTTT. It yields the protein CASRKAGSTDTQYF.

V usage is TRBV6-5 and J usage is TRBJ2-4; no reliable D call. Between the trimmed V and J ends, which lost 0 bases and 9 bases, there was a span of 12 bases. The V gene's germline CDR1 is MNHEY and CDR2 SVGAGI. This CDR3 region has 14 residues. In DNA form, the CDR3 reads TGTGCCAGCAGTTACTCTGGGTGGGGTACCATTCAGTACTTC. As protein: CASSYSGWGTIQYF.

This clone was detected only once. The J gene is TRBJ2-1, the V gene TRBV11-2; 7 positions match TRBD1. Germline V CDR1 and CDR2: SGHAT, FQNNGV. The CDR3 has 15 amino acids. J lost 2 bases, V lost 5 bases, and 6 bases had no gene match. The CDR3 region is CASSTGQEPYNEQFF. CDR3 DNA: TGTGCCAGCAGCACAGGACAGGAGCCCTACAATGAGCAGTTCTTC.

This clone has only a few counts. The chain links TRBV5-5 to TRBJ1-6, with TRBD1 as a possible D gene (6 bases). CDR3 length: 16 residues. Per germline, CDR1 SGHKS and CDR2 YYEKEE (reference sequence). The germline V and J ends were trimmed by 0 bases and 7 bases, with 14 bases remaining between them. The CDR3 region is CASSLEGGHRNSPLHF. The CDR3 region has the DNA TGTGCCAGCAGCTTGGAGGGGGGGCACCGGAATTCACCCCTCCACTTT.

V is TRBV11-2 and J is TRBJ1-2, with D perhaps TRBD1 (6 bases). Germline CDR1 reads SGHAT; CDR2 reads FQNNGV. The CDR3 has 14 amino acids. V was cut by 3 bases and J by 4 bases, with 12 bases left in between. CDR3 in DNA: TGTGCCAGCAGCTTTGGACAGAGTCCCTATGGCTACACCTTC. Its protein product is CASSFGQSPYGYTF. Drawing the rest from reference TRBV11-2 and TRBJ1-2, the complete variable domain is EAGVAQSPRYKIIEKRQSVAFWCNPISGHATLYWYQQILGQGPKLLIQFQNNGVVDDSQLPKDRFSAERLKGVDSTLKIQPAKLEDSAVYLCASSFGQSPYGYTFGSGTRLTVV.

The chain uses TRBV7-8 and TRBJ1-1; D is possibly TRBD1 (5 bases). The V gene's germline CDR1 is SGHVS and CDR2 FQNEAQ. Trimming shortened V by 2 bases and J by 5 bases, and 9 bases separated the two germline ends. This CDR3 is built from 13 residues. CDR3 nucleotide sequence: TGTGCCAGCAGCTTAAGGGCAGGGACTGAAGCTTTCTTT. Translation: CASSLRAGTEAFF.

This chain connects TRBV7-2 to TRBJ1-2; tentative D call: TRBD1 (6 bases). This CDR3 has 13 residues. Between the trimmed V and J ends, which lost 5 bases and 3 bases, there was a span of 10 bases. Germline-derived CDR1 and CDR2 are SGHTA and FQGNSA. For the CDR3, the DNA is TGTGCCAGCAGCCCCGGGACATACTATGGCTACACCTTC. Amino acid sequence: CASSPGTYYGYTF.

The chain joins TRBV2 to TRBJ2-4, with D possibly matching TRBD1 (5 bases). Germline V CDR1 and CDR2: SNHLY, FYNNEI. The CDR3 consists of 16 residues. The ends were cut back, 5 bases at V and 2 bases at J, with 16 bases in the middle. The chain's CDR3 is CASSPSPTVTKNIQYF. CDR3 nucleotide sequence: TGTGCCAGCAGTCCATCACCGACAGTTACCAAAAACATTCAGTACTTC.

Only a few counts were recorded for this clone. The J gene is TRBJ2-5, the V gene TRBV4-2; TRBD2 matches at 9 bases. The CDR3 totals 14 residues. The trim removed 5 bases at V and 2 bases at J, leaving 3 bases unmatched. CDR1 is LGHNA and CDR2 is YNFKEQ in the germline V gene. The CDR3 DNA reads TGTGCCAGCAGCGCTAGCGGGGCGCAAGAGACCCAGTACTTC. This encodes CASSASGAQETQYF.

The CDR3 sequence: CASSIRTSGGTDTQYF. The CDR3 bases are TGTGCCAGCAGCATTCGGACTAGCGGGGGGACAGATACGCAGTATTTT. The genes are TRBV9 and TRBJ2-3, with 14 nucleotides matching TRBD2. CDR3 size: 16 residues. V was pared by 4 bases and J by 3 bases, with 4 bases of the junction left unmatched. In germline, CDR1 is SGDLS, CDR2 YYNGEE.

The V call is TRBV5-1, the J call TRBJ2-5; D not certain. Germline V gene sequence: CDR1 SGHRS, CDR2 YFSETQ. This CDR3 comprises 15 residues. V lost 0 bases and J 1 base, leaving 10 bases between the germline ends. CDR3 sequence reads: CASSLVQASQETQYF. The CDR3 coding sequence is TGCGCCAGCAGCTTGGTTCAGGCCAGCCAAGAGACCCAGTACTTC.

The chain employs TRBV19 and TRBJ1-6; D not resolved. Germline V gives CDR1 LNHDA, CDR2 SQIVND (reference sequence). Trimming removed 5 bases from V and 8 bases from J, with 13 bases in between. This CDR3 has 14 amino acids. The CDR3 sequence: CASSFPIVDSPLHF. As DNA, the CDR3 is TGTGCCAGTAGTTTCCCCATCGTCGATTCACCCCTCCACTTT.

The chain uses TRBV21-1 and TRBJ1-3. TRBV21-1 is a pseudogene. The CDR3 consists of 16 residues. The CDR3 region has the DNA TGTGCCAGCAGCAATGATGGAGGAACCAAAGGAAACACCATATATTTT. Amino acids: CASSNDGGTKGNTIYF.

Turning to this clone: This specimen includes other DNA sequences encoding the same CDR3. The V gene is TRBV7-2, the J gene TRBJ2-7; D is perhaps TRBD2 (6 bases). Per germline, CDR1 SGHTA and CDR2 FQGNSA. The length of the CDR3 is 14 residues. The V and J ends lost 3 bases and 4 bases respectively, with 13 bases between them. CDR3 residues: CASSLGGSGYEQYF. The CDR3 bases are TGTGCCAGCAGCTTGGGAGGTTCGGGATACGAGCAGTACTTC.

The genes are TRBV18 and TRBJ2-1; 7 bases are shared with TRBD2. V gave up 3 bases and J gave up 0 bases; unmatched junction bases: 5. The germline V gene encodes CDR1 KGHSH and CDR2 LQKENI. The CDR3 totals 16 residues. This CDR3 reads CASSPRTGGSYNEQFF. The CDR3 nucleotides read TGTGCCAGCTCACCTCGCACGGGGGGCTCCTACAATGAGCAGTTCTTC.

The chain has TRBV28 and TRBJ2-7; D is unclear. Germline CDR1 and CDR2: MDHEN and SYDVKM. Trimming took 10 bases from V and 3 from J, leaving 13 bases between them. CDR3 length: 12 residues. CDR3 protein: CATQNDRYEQYF. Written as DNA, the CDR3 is TGTGCCACCCAAAACGACCGCTACGAGCAGTACTTC.

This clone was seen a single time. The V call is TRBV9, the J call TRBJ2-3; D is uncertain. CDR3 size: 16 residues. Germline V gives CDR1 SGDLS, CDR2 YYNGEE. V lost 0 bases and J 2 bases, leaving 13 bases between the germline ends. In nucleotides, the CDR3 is TGTGCCAGCAGCGTAGAGCTATTACGGACCACAGATACGCAGTATTTT. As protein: CASSVELLRTTDTQYF.

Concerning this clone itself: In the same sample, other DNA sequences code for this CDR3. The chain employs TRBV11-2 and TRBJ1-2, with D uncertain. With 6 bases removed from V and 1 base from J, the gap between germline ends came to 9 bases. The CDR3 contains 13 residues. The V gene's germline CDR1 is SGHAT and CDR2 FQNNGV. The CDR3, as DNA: TGTGCCAGCAGTCTCGGACTTAACTATGGCTACACCTTC. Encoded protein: CASSLGLNYGYTF.